This T cell receptor (beta chain) derives from a study of cytomegalovirus exposure and HLA in healthy donors (TCRdb year 2017). A note on the overall study: In an earlier analysis of under 750 of the donors, 250 to 350 Gb of sequence data and 120 million or so unique TCR beta sequences from some 170 million T cells were reported. Roughly 300 gigabases of sequencing data and approximately 91 million unique TCR sequences made up an early release that covered under 750 HLA-typed donors. The genetic ancestry cluster associated with self-reported Caucasian donors included 81% of the roughly 390 genotyped donors. The aim of the study was to test whether cataloging public T cell receptors could identify signatures of past pathogen exposure. The T cell repertoires of around 730 subjects were profiled by immunosequencing and related to cytomegalovirus serostatus. A separate validation cohort of 100 to 150 different subjects was used in addition to the approximately 700-subject first cohort. The study combined high-throughput TCR immunosequencing, statistical association of individual TCRs with disease status, and machine learning to predict cytomegalovirus infection status. To study patterns of TCR occurrence, a later analysis re-analyzed previously published TCR beta repertoires from hundreds of donors and added high-resolution HLA genotyping. Rather than drawing on any new phenotypic data, the later analysis identified candidate immune exposures from TCR beta sequences and the way those sequences occurred across donors. An earlier analysis of approximately 640 of the donors applied high-throughput TCR beta sequencing to assess whether each TCR beta V gene segment acted as functional or pseudogenic. Donor age, sex, ethnicity and CMV serostatus were compiled together with the repertoire data. In a later genetic analysis, genome-wide SNP genotypes for about three fifths of the roughly 670 donors were used, and that subset was treated as a discovery cohort. Every repertoire in the discovery cohort had been generated on one and the same sequencing platform. HLA typing included class I and class II loci at four-digit resolution. The number of typed donors differed by locus: roughly 620-630 for A, B, C, DRB1 and DQB1; about 520 for DQA1; 606 for DPA1; and roughly 450 for DPB1. About five DR-DQ haplotypes were handled as single units for association and clustering, since linkage in the cohort was strong. Among several hundred genotyped donors of the cohort, an average of around 240,000 unique TCR beta nucleotide sequences was sequenced per donor, of which 15% to 20% were non-productive.

The cohort consisted of more than 650 healthy bone marrow donors. All cohort members were sampled while nominally healthy, although unrecorded immune exposures were likely present. Of the 710 or so cohort members, nearly 300 had a positive CMV serostatus and roughly 370 had a negative one, while no CMV serostatus was recorded for the donor. A peripheral blood sample was provided by each donor, and peripheral blood mononuclear cells were used for TCR beta sequencing. The Qiagen DNeasy Blood Extraction Kit was used to extract genomic DNA from the blood cell samples. Study-wide conclusions, independent of this receptor: A total of roughly 160 TCR beta chains were listed by the study as associated with cytomegalovirus. A later analysis found that TCR association rates varied across HLA loci, with DRB1 alleles showing the most associated TCRs and HLA-C alleles the fewest. A later genetic analysis reported fewer N-insertions in productive TCRs among donors in an Asian-associated ancestry cluster than the roughly 700-donor mean. The classifier was reported to diagnose cytomegalovirus status with high specificity and sensitivity in both the original and validation cohorts. Roughly uniform sequencing depth across donors was assumed in presence/absence analyses, although this assumption may not hold. A further reported finding was that TCR beta sequences accurately predicted the HLA-A and HLA-B alleles for most subjects in the first cohort. The 87-base-pair reads could not distinguish some IMGT-functional V segments, including TRBV6-2 and TRBV6-3, so those segments were excluded. The earlier analysis of about 600 of the donors excluded roughly 17 rarely observed V segments, including chromosome 9 orphons, because counts were too low. V-gene and J-gene trimming of TCR beta chains was associated with a missense DCLRE1C variant in a later genetic analysis, and the association was replicated in an independent cohort. An earlier analysis of approximately 530 of the donors showed that most TCR beta V segments appeared in productive rearrangements either about 90% or about 30% of the time, which broadly matched IMGT annotations. A group of highly shared sequence variants was considered likely to be a technical artifact of the sequencing pipeline. A few of the identified cytomegalovirus-associated TCR beta chains were confirmed in vitro to be specific for cytomegalovirus antigens. HLA typing was unavailable for some donors at each locus, so association tests used only the typed subset. At a false discovery rate of 0.05, a later analysis linked around 15,000 TCR beta sequences to specific HLA alleles. Compared with equally common non-associated chains, HLA-associated TCR beta chains in a later analysis were more clonally expanded and had lower generation probabilities. A later analysis reported that several top co-occurrence clusters appeared linked to parvovirus B19, influenza, CMV and Epstein-Barr virus. Linkage disequilibrium might explain the correlated functional status among segregating V segments, but an unknown experimental factor could not be excluded. Most CMV-associated TCR beta chains appeared to be HLA-restricted in a later analysis, and the HLA associations seemed to be driven largely by CMV exposure. Strong co-occurrence of HLA alleles, especially DR and DQ, made assigning TCR associations to individual alleles difficult. Only TCR beta chains were sequenced in this cohort, and the absence of alpha or paired-chain data limited detectable features. While some public TCRs were present in many individuals, most TCR sequences turned up only very rarely across donors. For the cohort, immune exposure information was limited to CMV serostatus. The authors suggested that the approach could potentially be extended to other disease states and immunological phenotypes.

V ends up 3 bases short and J 4 bases short, with an unmatched junction base count of 15. Measured from the cysteine to the phenylalanine, the CDR3 is 17 residues long. Of the read, only the CDR3 DNA is kept; its 51 bases are in frame from base 1. CDR1 and CDR2 are drawn from the germline V gene: SQVTM, ANQGSEA. Libraries came from the immunoSEQ multiplex PCR assay. A mixture of 60 forward primers for TCR Vbeta segments and 13 reverse primers for TCR Jbeta segments was used in the multiplex PCR. The CDR3 region of rearranged TCR beta genes was amplified from genomic DNA with a multiplex PCR assay. The Illumina HiSeq System was used to sequence the amplified TCR beta libraries as 87-base-pair reads. Per the original workflow: Across the 666 repertoires, a later analysis counted 75 million to 90 million unique TCR beta chains, 9.5 million to 12 million of which were shared by at least two donors. Raw reads were error-corrected and collapsed into unique sequences by a nearest-neighbor algorithm in which closely related sequences were merged to remove PCR and sequencing errors. V, D and J gene segments were assigned by aligning CDR3 sequences to IMGT reference sequences. Each retained sequence needed at least a six-nucleotide match to both a V gene segment and a J gene segment. A rearrangement counted as productive if the CDR3 had no stop codons and remained in frame with V and J, and every other rearrangement counted as non-productive. CDR3 was defined according to IMGT convention as the region running from the second conserved V-encoded cysteine to the conserved J-encoded phenylalanine. Sequences without an unambiguous match to a single V gene segment were excluded from the earlier analysis of about 630 of the donors. In an earlier analysis of 587 of the donors, a V segment was called functional when productive rearrangements were above 56.7%, and segregating when the standard deviation between donors exceeded 5%. A statistical classification framework was built to diagnose cytomegalovirus status from the catalog of TCR beta chain sequences. V and J gene assignment, in a later analysis, came from comparing TCR nucleotide sequences with IMGT/GENE-DB human TR gene sequences. A later analysis assigned CDR3 sequences and most-parsimonious VDJ recombination scenarios with the TCRdist pipeline. In a later analysis, each TCR beta chain was defined by its CDR3 amino acid sequence together with its V-gene family, and reads without a unique V-gene family were excluded. In a later analysis, fewer than 650 highly shared, low-generation-probability nucleotide sequences were removed to address suspected cross-contamination and a sequencing artifact. For each public chain, a later analysis derived a clonal expansion index from normalized ranks of inferred template counts within each repertoire. In a later analysis, generation probabilities were computed with a VDJ recombination model fitted to out-of-frame rearrangements, and the resulting probabilities were checked against IGoR. In a later analysis, TCR-TCR, TCR-HLA and TCR-CMV co-occurrence was scored with hypergeometric tests, and a repertoire-size bias correction was applied to TCR pairs. False discovery rates were estimated in a later analysis by permuting HLA or CMV assignments 20 times. In a later analysis, co-occurring TCRs were grouped using DBSCAN, and TCRdist sequence similarity was added for clustering within HLA-allele-positive subsets. For co-occurrence clustering, repertoires with fewer than 30,000 or more than 120,000 public chains were excluded, along with 4 to 6 repertoires with anomalous nucleotide sharing. Here the immuneACCESS table is served through TCRdb, limited to in-frame sequences with V and J called. Missing clones are a known gap in these copies; in checked studies unresolved V genes cover under half, and the rest lacks a known reason. V and J calls and clone size are those listed in that table; D and trimming were worked out from the DNA. The sample profile shows under 170,000 clones; 70% to 80% of them were found once. The leading ten clones occupy 3.5% of the sample.

With regard to this clone: Its antigen is still unknown. Base quality data are lacking; no much larger clone is found one base away.

The sequence was collected from a human donor in good health. This receptor chain uses TRBV29-1 and TRBJ2-5, with 9 bases aligning to TRBD2. The sample consisted of PBMCs. At the DNA level, the sequence is TGCAGCGTTGAGGGGACTAGCACAATCCCCGAGGGAGAGACCCAGTACTTC. Its coded protein is CSVEGTSTIPEGETQYF.